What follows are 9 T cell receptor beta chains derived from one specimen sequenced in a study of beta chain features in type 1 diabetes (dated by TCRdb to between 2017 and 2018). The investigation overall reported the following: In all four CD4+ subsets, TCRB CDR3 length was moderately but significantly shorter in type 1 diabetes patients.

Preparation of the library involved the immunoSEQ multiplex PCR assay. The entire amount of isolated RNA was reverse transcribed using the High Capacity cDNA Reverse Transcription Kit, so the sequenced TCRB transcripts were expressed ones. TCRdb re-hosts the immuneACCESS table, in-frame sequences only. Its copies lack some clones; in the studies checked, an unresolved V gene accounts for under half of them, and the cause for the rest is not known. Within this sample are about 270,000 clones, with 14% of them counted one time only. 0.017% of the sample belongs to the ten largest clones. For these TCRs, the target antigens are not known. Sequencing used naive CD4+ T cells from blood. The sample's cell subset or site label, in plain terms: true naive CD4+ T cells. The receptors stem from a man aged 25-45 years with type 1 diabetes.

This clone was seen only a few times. The CDR3 nucleotides are TGTGCCAGCAGCTTACGGCAGGGCACCAACTACGAGCAGTACTTC. Protein: CASSLRQGTNYEQYF. V usage is TRBV7-9 and J usage is TRBJ2-7; the D gene is possibly TRBD1 (5 bases). The V gene lost 2 bases and the J gene lost 3 bases, with 14 bases spanning the gap. There are 15 residues in the CDR3. Germline loops: CDR1 SEHNR, CDR2 FQNEAQ (reference sequence).

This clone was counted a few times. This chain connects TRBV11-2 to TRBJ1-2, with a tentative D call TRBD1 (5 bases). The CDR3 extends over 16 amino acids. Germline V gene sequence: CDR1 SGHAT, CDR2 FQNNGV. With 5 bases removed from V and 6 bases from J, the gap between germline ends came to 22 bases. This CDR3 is CASSPTSGMIRDGYTF. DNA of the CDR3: TGTGCCAGCAGCCCGACTTCAGGGATGATAAGGGATGGCTACACCTTC.

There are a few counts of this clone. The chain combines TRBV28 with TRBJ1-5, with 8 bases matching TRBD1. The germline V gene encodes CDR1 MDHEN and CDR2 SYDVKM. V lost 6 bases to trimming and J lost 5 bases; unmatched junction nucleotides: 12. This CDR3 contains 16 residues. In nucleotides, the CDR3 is TGTGCCAGCAGCCACCCCCGGACAGGGAGGCATCAGCCCCAGCATTTT. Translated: CASSHPRTGRHQPQHF.

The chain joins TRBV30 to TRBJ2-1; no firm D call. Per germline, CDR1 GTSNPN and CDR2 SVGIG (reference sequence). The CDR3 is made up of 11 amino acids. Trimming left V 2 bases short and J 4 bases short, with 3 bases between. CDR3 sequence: CAWSQYNEQFF. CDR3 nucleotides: TGTGCCTGGAGTCAGTACAATGAGCAGTTCTTC. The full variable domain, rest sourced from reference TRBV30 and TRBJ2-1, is SQTIHQWPATLVQPVGSPLSLECTVEGTSNPNLYWYRQAAGRGLQLLFYSVGIGQISSEVPQNLSASRPQDRQFILSSKKLLLSDSGFYLCAWSQYNEQFFGPGTRLTVL.

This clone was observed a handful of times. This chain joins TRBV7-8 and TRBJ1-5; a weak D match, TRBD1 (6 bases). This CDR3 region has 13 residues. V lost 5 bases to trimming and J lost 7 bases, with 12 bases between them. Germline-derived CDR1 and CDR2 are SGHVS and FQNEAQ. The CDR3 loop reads CASSQRGSQPQHF. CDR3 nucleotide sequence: TGTGCCAGCAGCCAAAGGGGGAGCCAGCCCCAGCATTTT.

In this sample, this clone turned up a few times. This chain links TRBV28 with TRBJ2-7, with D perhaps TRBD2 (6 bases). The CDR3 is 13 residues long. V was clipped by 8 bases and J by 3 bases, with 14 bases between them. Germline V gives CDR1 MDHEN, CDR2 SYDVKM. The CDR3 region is CASQSGPSYEQYF. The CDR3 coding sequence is TGTGCCAGCCAAAGCGGGCCGAGCTACGAGCAGTACTTC.

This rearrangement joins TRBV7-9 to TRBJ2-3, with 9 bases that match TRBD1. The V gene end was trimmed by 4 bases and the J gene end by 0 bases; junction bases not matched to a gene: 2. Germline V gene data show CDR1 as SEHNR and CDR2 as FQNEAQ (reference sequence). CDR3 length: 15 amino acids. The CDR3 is CASSSGTGSTDTQYF. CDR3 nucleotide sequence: TGTGCCAGCAGCTCCGGGACAGGGAGCACAGATACGCAGTATTTT.

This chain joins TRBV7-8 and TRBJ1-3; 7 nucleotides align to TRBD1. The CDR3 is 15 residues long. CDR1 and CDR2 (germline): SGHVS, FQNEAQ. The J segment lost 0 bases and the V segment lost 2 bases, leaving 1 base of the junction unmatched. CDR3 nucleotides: TGTGCCAGCAGCTTACAGGGGGACTCTGGAAACACCATATATTTT. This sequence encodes CASSLQGDSGNTIYF.

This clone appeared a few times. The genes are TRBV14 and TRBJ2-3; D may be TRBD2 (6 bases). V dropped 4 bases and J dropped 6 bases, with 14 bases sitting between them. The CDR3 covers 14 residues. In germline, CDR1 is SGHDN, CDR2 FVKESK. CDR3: CASSRRGIEDTQYF. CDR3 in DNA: TGTGCCAGCAGCCGCCGGGGGATAGAGGATACGCAGTATTTT.